Presented here are 32 T cell receptor beta chains from one specimen sequenced in a study of beta chain features in type 1 diabetes. General observations from the study: All four CD4+ subsets from Type 1 diabetes patients carried moderately but significantly shorter TCRB CDR3s.

Reverse transcribing all isolated RNA meant expressed TCRB transcripts were sequenced. Produced via immunoSEQ multiplex PCR; TCRdb's table is partial and in-frame only. The sample has roughly 730,000 clones, around an eighth seen once. No cognate antigen is known for these TCRs. Sequenced material: naive CD4+ T cells from blood. The receptors were sampled from a man between 18 and 35 years old with type 1 diabetes.

This clone was counted only a few times. The chain uses TRBV4-1 and TRBJ1-1; D may be TRBD1 (6 bases). The CDR3 is 13 residues long. The germline gives CDR1 MGHRA, CDR2 YSYEKL. Trimming cost V 4 bases and J 4 bases, with 10 bases left between them. For the CDR3, the DNA is TGCGCCAGCAGCCTCGGACAGTCCACTGAAGCTTTCTTT. It specifies CASSLGQSTEAFF.

This chain connects TRBV6-5 to TRBJ1-2; tentatively, D is TRBD1 (5 bases). CDR1 and CDR2 (germline): MNHEY, SVGAGI. CDR3 size: 15 residues. V lost 4 bases to trimming and J lost 6 bases, with 18 bases between them. CDR3 sequence (DNA): TGTGCCAGCAGTTTCATGACAGCCTTTCCCCATGGCTACACCTTC. Amino acid sequence: CASSFMTAFPHGYTF.

This clone has more than one count but fewer than ten. The J gene is TRBJ2-3, the V gene TRBV6-5, with a tentative D call TRBD2 (6 bases). Trimming shortened V by 0 bases and J by 0 bases, and 10 bases separated the two germline ends. This CDR3 has 16 residues. Germline V gene lookup returns CDR1 MNHEY and CDR2 SVGAGI. The CDR3 sequence is CASSYSVAVSTDTQYF. In nucleotides, the CDR3 is TGTGCCAGCAGTTACTCAGTAGCGGTGAGCACAGATACGCAGTATTTT.

The sample holds a few counts of this clone. The chain joins TRBV28 to TRBJ1-4, with 7 positions matching TRBD1. The germline gives CDR1 MDHEN, CDR2 SYDVKM. V dropped 6 bases and J dropped 2; count of bases not matched to a gene: 9. The CDR3 spans 16 residues. This chain's CDR3 is CASRDYRGPTNEKLFF. Here the CDR3 DNA reads TGTGCCAGCAGAGATTACAGGGGACCCACTAATGAAAAACTGTTTTTT. Full variable domain (missing parts from reference TRBV28 and TRBJ1-4): DVKVTQSSRYLVKRTGEKVFLECVQDMDHENMFWYRQDPGLGLRLIYFSYDVKMKEKGDIPEGYSVSREKKERFSLILESASTNQTSMYLCASRDYRGPTNEKLFFGSGTQLSVL.

This clone was seen only a few times. The V call is TRBV30, the J call TRBJ2-7; D ambiguous. This CDR3 contains 13 residues. Germline CDR1 is GTSNPN and CDR2 is SVGIG (reference sequence). The V gene lost 0 bases and the J gene lost 2 bases, with 8 bases spanning the gap. The CDR3: CAWSVVAAYEQYF. CDR3 nucleotides: TGTGCCTGGAGTGTAGTGGCGGCCTACGAGCAGTACTTC.

This clone was detected a few times. This same CDR3 is encoded by further DNA sequences in the sample. The gene calls are TRBV6-1 and TRBJ2-7; unclear D gene. CDR1 MNHNS and CDR2 SASEGT come from the germline V gene. V was clipped by 2 bases and J by 4 bases, with 9 bases between them. The CDR3 runs to 13 residues. The CDR3 region has the DNA TGTGCCAGCAGTGAACCCGGTCCATACGAGCAGTACTTC. Its translation is CASSEPGPYEQYF.

The chain uses TRBV29-1 and TRBJ1-1; a possible D gene is TRBD1 (6 bases). The germline gives CDR1 SQVTM, CDR2 ANQGSEA. V dropped 7 bases and J dropped 2 bases, with 11 bases sitting between them. The CDR3 length is 12 residues. The CDR3 reads CSGGHQNTEAFF. The CDR3 DNA sequence: TGCAGCGGGGGACATCAAAACACTGAAGCTTTCTTT.

In this sample, this clone turned up a few times. The rearrangement joins TRBV30 to TRBJ2-5; 10 bases line up with TRBD1. CDR1 is GTSNPN, CDR2 SVGIG, per germline (reference sequence). V was pared by 3 bases and J by 5 bases, with 6 bases of the junction left unmatched. This CDR3 is 14 amino acids long. DNA for the CDR3: TGTGCCTGGAGCCGGGACAGGGGATACGAGACCCAGTACTTC. Protein product: CAWSRDRGYETQYF. Looking up the rest from reference TRBV30 and TRBJ2-5 gives the full variable domain: SQTIHQWPATLVQPVGSPLSLECTVEGTSNPNLYWYRQAAGRGLQLLFYSVGIGQISSEVPQNLSASRPQDRQFILSSKKLLLSDSGFYLCAWSRDRGYETQYFGPGTRLLVL.

This clone was counted between two and nine times. This chain links TRBV9 with TRBJ2-3, with TRBD2 matching 9 bases. Germline CDR1 and CDR2: SGDLS and YYNGEE. V shed 5 bases and J 0 bases; nucleotides not matched to a gene: 4. The CDR3 runs 15 residues. The CDR3: CASRRSGGSTDTQYF. The CDR3 bases are TGTGCCAGCAGGAGAAGCGGGGGGAGCACAGATACGCAGTATTTT.

This chain connects TRBV27 to TRBJ1-2; TRBD1 matches at 10 bases. The CDR3 sequence is 13 residues long. Germline-derived CDR1 and CDR2 are MNHEY and SMNVEV (reference sequence). The trim removed 7 bases at V and 2 bases at J, leaving 1 base unmatched. CDR3 amino acids: CASKGQGNYGYTF. CDR3 DNA sequence: TGTGCCAGCAAGGGACAGGGGAACTATGGCTACACCTTC.

Worth noting for this clone: Other nucleotide sequences in the sample specify the same CDR3. This chain uses TRBV29-1 with TRBJ2-7; TRBD1 matches 9 bases. Germline V gene sequence: CDR1 SQVTM, CDR2 ANQGSEA. Losses at the gene ends were 4 bases for V and 5 bases for J; bases not matched to a gene: 6. There are 13 residues in the CDR3. In DNA form, the CDR3 reads TGCAGCGTTGCGGGACAGGGTGGCGACGAGCAGTACTTC. Amino acids: CSVAGQGGDEQYF.

The sample holds a few counts of this clone. The chain links TRBV5-5 to TRBJ1-2, with 7 bases that match TRBD1. Germline V CDR1 and CDR2: SGHKS, YYEKEE (reference sequence). The trim removed 4 bases at V and 2 bases at J, leaving 5 bases unmatched. CDR3 length equals 14 residues. CDR3: CASSLGQDNYGYTF. CDR3 sequence (DNA): TGTGCCAGCAGCCTCGGACAGGACAACTATGGCTACACCTTC.

The J gene is TRBJ2-3, the V gene TRBV10-3, with D perhaps TRBD2 (6 bases). This CDR3 region has 12 residues. The germline V gene has CDR1 ENHRY and CDR2 SYGVKD. V gave up 5 bases and J gave up 8 bases, with 11 bases separating them. The CDR3 DNA reads TGTGCCATCAGTACACAGGAGGGTACGCAGTATTTT. Its translation: CAISTQEGTQYF.

Only a few counts were recorded for this clone. The rearrangement joins TRBV9 to TRBJ1-1, with a tentative D call TRBD1 (6 bases). V was shortened by 3 bases and J by 4 bases, with 16 bases between the two germline ends. Per the germline V gene, CDR1 is SGDLS and CDR2 is YYNGEE. The length of the CDR3 is 15 residues. The CDR3 here is CASSAGQMAGTEAFF. In DNA, the CDR3 is TGTGCCAGCAGCGCCGGACAGATGGCCGGCACTGAAGCTTTCTTT. Full variable domain (outside the CDR3, taken from reference TRBV9 and TRBJ1-1): DSGVTQTPKHLITATGQRVTLRCSPRSGDLSVYWYQQSLDQGLQFLIQYYNGEERAKGNILERFSAQQFPDLHSELNLSSLELGDSALYFCASSAGQMAGTEAFFGQGTRLTVV.

This clone was counted only a few times. V usage is TRBV16 and J usage is TRBJ1-5, with D perhaps TRBD1 (6 bases). Germline V CDR1 and CDR2: KGHSY, FQNENV. Trimming pared 5 bases from V and 6 bases from J, leaving 11 bases between. The CDR3 has 13 amino acids. The CDR3, as DNA: TGTGCCAGCAGCACAGGGTTAGGTCAGCCCCAGCATTTT. It encodes CASSTGLGQPQHF.

This clone was found a few times. The rearrangement links TRBV14 to TRBJ1-2, with no clear D. V lost 0 bases, J lost 2 bases, and 7 bases lay in between. The CDR3 is made up of 14 amino acids. Germline CDR1 SGHDN, CDR2 FVKESK. The CDR3 DNA reads TGTGCCAGCAGCCAAGAGTGGCAGAACTATGGCTACACCTTC. It yields the protein CASSQEWQNYGYTF.

The chain carries TRBV14 and TRBJ1-1, with D hard to call. The CDR3 length is 14 residues. Deletions cut 1 base from V and 1 base from J, with 7 bases between. Germline V gene lookup returns CDR1 SGHDN and CDR2 FVKESK. For the CDR3, the DNA is TGTGCCAGCAGCCAAGCCATCTCGAACACTGAAGCTTTCTTT. It is translated as CASSQAISNTEAFF. The variable domain in full, with the rest retrieved from reference TRBV14 and TRBJ1-1, is EAGVTQFPSHSVIEKGQTVTLRCDPISGHDNLYWYRRVMGKEIKFLLHFVKESKQDESGMPNNRFLAERTGGTYSTLKVQPAELEDSGVYFCASSQAISNTEAFFGQGTRLTVV.

The chain carries TRBV5-6 and TRBJ2-2, with D uncertain. The CDR3 spans 13 residues. In germline, CDR1 is SGHDT, CDR2 YYEEEE. V lost 0 bases and J lost 2, with 2 bases in between. CDR3 sequence reads: CASSLANTGELFF. CDR3 coding DNA: TGTGCCAGCAGCTTGGCTAACACCGGGGAGCTGTTTTTT.

J is TRBJ2-7 and V is TRBV10-1; TRBD1 matches 11 bases. The CDR3 contains 14 residues. V shed 1 base and J 7 bases; nucleotides not matched to a gene: 3. From germline, CDR1 is WNHNN and CDR2 SYGVQD (reference sequence). The CDR3 region has the DNA TGCGCCAGCAGTGAGTGGACAGGGGGCGATGAGCAGTACTTC. Translating it yields CASSEWTGGDEQYF.

The V and J genes are TRBV7-2 and TRBJ1-2; 7 nucleotides align to TRBD1. Germline values: CDR1 SGHTA, CDR2 FQGNSA. V dropped 1 base and J dropped 1; count of bases not matched to a gene: 6. CDR3 length: 16 amino acids. For the CDR3, the DNA is TGTGCCAGCAGCTTAGTTACGACAGGGAATAACTATGGCTACACCTTC. Its translation is CASSLVTTGNNYGYTF.

This clone appeared a few times. J is TRBJ2-1 and V is TRBV11-1; TRBD2 is a possible D gene (5 bases). V was cut by 3 bases and J by 2 bases, with 14 bases left in between. Germline V lookup: CDR1 SGHAT, CDR2 FQDESV (reference sequence). There are 16 residues in the CDR3. This CDR3 reads CASSFNGLATYNEQFF. For the CDR3, the DNA is TGTGCCAGCAGCTTTAATGGACTGGCAACCTACAATGAGCAGTTCTTC.

V and J are TRBV6-5 and TRBJ2-1, with D unresolved. From germline, CDR1 is MNHEY and CDR2 SVGAGI. Trimming stripped 6 bases from V and 8 bases from J, with 14 bases between. The CDR3 loop spans 13 amino acids. CDR3 sequence reads: CASSRPRVHEQFF. For the CDR3, the DNA is TGTGCCAGCAGCCGCCCTAGAGTCCATGAGCAGTTCTTC.

This clone was found a few times. The rearrangement joins TRBV7-2 to TRBJ1-1; TRBD1 is a possible D gene (6 bases). Germline V gene lookup returns CDR1 SGHTA and CDR2 FQGNSA. This CDR3 comprises 13 residues. The germline V and J ends were trimmed by 3 bases and 6 bases, with 11 bases remaining between them. The CDR3 reads CASSFDRTAEAFF. Written as DNA, the CDR3 is TGTGCCAGCAGCTTTGACAGGACCGCTGAAGCTTTCTTT.

This clone has just a few counts. V usage is TRBV6-1 and J usage is TRBJ1-5; 7 bases line up with TRBD1. Germline V gene sequence: CDR1 MNHNS, CDR2 SASEGT. The CDR3 length is 14 residues. The junction had 4 bases not matched to a gene; V was cut back by 5 bases and J by 3 bases. The CDR3 loop reads CASSQGVNNQPQHF. Written as DNA, the CDR3 is TGTGCCAGCAGTCAGGGGGTAAACAATCAGCCCCAGCATTTT.

This clone was observed a few times. The chain recombines TRBV25-1 with TRBJ1-2; D is unresolved. This CDR3 is built from 12 residues. Germline CDR1 and CDR2: MGHDK and SYGVNS. The V end lost 0 bases, the J end lost 5 bases, and 4 bases lay between the germline ends. CDR3 loop: CASSEYEYGYTF. CDR3 bases: TGTGCCAGCAGTGAATATGAATATGGCTACACCTTC.

This clone was seen only a few times. The rearrangement joins TRBV6-5 to TRBJ2-2, with D maybe TRBD1 (5 bases). This CDR3 comprises 16 residues. Trimming left V 2 bases short and J 5 bases short, with 15 bases between. Per germline, CDR1 MNHEY and CDR2 SVGAGI. CDR3 residues: CASSYAAQASTGELFF. CDR3 bases: TGTGCCAGCAGTTACGCGGCACAGGCGTCGACCGGGGAGCTGTTTTTT.

The table lists this clone with a few counts. The J gene is TRBJ2-3, the V gene TRBV25-1; a weak D match, TRBD1 (6 bases). From germline, CDR1 is MGHDK and CDR2 SYGVNS. V was pared by 8 bases and J by 1 base, with 16 bases between. The CDR3 consists of 15 residues. The CDR3 protein is CASGGVRTGTDTQYF. The CDR3 DNA is TGTGCCAGCGGGGGCGTAAGAACGGGCACAGATACGCAGTATTTT.

The CDR3 coding sequence is TGTGCCAGCAGTTACTCAGTTTTGCTCGGTGAAAAACTGTTTTTT. This sequence encodes CASSYSVLLGEKLFF. The V and J genes are TRBV6-5 and TRBJ1-4; D unresolved. Germline CDR1 MNHEY, CDR2 SVGAGI. V dropped 0 bases and J dropped 7 bases, with 12 bases sitting between them. This CDR3 is built from 15 residues.

This clone turned up a few times. J is TRBJ1-2 and V is TRBV14; the D is unclear. V was trimmed by 2 bases and J by 6 bases, leaving 10 bases between them. The CDR3 contains 13 residues. Germline V gene sequence: CDR1 SGHDN, CDR2 FVKESK. CDR3 nucleotides: TGTGCCAGCAGCCAAAATTGGAGGGATGGCTACACCTTC. Amino acids: CASSQNWRDGYTF.

The gene calls are TRBV7-9 and TRBJ2-5; TRBD2 matches at 7 bases. V trimming: 10 bases; J trimming: 0 bases; junction bases outside the gene matches: 8. The CDR3 is 14 amino acids. Germline loops: CDR1 SEHNR, CDR2 FQNEAQ (reference sequence). The CDR3 spells CAIRGESYQETQYF. DNA of the CDR3: TGTGCCATCCGGGGGGAATCGTACCAAGAGACCCAGTACTTC.

The CDR3 protein is CASRDRGTVWAEQFF. The CDR3 bases are TGTGCCAGCAGGGACAGGGGGACTGTATGGGCTGAGCAGTTCTTC. V and J are TRBV27 and TRBJ2-1; 10 bases map to TRBD1. CDR1 MNHEY and CDR2 SMNVEV come from the germline V gene (reference sequence). Trimming took 6 bases from V and 9 from J; bases not matched to a gene: 11. The CDR3 is made up of 15 amino acids.

The chain uses TRBV5-1 and TRBJ1-1; D possibly corresponds to TRBD1 (6 bases). Germline assignment: CDR1 SGHRS and CDR2 YFSETQ. Trimming took off 4 bases at V and 5 bases at J, with 6 bases between the two ends. The CDR3 is made up of 11 amino acids. The CDR3 nucleotides read TGCGCCAGCAGCCAGGGGACTGAAGCTTTCTTT. Translated: CASSQGTEAFF.